These 23 T cell receptor beta chains share one sample of origin, sequenced in a study of beta chain features in type 1 diabetes. What was sequenced were expressed TCRB transcripts, since all of the isolated RNA had been reverse transcribed. TCRdb keeps only in-frame clones here, not all; method: immunoSEQ multiplex PCR. The data contain about 320,000 clones, 12% to 15% of them singletons. Sample: central memory CD4+ T cells from blood. The origin of the receptors is a young man in good health.

V usage is TRBV7-2 and J usage is TRBJ2-3, with 7 bases matching TRBD2. The CDR3 has 15 residues. In germline, CDR1 is SGHTA, CDR2 FQGNSA. With V trimmed by 4 bases and J by 2 bases, 6 bases remained unmatched. DNA for the CDR3: TGTGCCAGCAGCTATACTAGCGCGATCACAGATACGCAGTATTTT. Protein sequence: CASSYTSAITDTQYF.

The V gene is TRBV5-4, the J gene TRBJ1-1; maybe TRBD1 (6 bases). Germline values: CDR1 SGHNT, CDR2 YYREEE (reference sequence). CDR3 length: 14 residues. V lost 4 bases and J lost 1, with 11 bases in between. CDR3 nucleotides: TGTGCCAGCAGCCCGATGACAGGGAACACTGAAGCTTTCTTT. Residues: CASSPMTGNTEAFF.

This clone was seen a single time. J is TRBJ2-5 and V is TRBV5-5; D perhaps matches TRBD1 (5 bases). The germline gives CDR1 SGHKS, CDR2 YYEKEE (reference sequence). The CDR3 has 14 residues. Trimming pared 4 bases from V and 0 bases from J, leaving 10 bases between. The CDR3 loop is CASSIPGNQETQYF. CDR3 in DNA: TGTGCCAGCAGCATCCCAGGGAACCAAGAGACCCAGTACTTC.

This clone appeared a few times. The chain uses TRBV7-9 and TRBJ2-1, with D perhaps TRBD2 (6 bases). Germline-derived CDR1 and CDR2 are SEHNR and FQNEAQ (reference sequence). The ends were cut back, 3 bases at V and 7 bases at J, with 16 bases in the middle. The CDR3 is 15 residues long. The CDR3 sequence is CASSLRVSGTNEQFF. CDR3 coding DNA: TGTGCCAGCAGCTTGCGTGTTAGCGGAACGAATGAGCAGTTCTTC.

A word on this clone: One end of the junction fails to match germline, which may point to a read error. The chain joins TRBV7-6 to TRBJ1-2, with 7 bases aligning to TRBD1. CDR1 is SGHVS, CDR2 FNYEAQ, per germline. This CDR3 is built from 13 residues. As DNA, the CDR3 is TGTGCCAGCAGCTTGGATGGGAAGGGGGCTGCCTACTTC. Translated: CASSLDGKGAAYF.

This clone was detected a few times. The V call is TRBV11-2, the J call TRBJ2-5; the match to TRBD2 covers 12 bases. CDR3 length: 15 amino acids. V was clipped by 4 bases and J by 4 bases; unmatched bases: 4. CDR1 is SGHAT and CDR2 is FQNNGV in the germline V gene. Written as DNA, the CDR3 is TGTGCCAGCAGCTCAAGACTAGCGGGAGCAGAGACCCAGTACTTC. As protein: CASSSRLAGAETQYF.

The chain joins TRBV7-2 to TRBJ1-2; no clear D gene. Deletions cut 1 base from V and 2 bases from J, with 11 bases between. The CDR3 loop spans 15 amino acids. CDR1 SGHTA and CDR2 FQGNSA come from the germline V gene. The CDR3: CASSLDSGGNYGYTF. CDR3 coding DNA: TGTGCCAGCAGCTTAGACTCGGGAGGGAACTATGGCTACACCTTC.

This chain connects TRBV5-6 to TRBJ2-1; 11 nucleotides align to TRBD2. Trimming at V came to 1 base and at J to 3 bases, leaving 3 bases not matched to a gene. The CDR3 length is 16 residues. Germline V gene data show CDR1 as SGHDT and CDR2 as YYEEEE. This CDR3 is CASSLLTSGGYNEQFF. The CDR3 DNA reads as TGTGCCAGCAGCTTGCTTACTAGCGGGGGCTACAATGAGCAGTTCTTC.

This clone was detected only a few times. One end of the junction fails to match germline, which may point to a read error. The chain combines TRBV7-2 with TRBJ1-1; D is perhaps TRBD1 (6 bases). Germline V gene lookup returns CDR1 SGHTA and CDR2 FQGNSA. This CDR3 has 11 residues. CDR3 nucleotide sequence: TGTGCCAGCACCACACAGGGACAAGCTTCCTTT. Translated: CASTTQGQASF.

The chain has TRBV25-1 and TRBJ2-1; 9 bases line up with TRBD2. From germline, CDR1 is MGHDK and CDR2 SYGVNS. This CDR3 comprises 16 residues. J lost 6 bases, V lost 2 bases, and 8 bases had no gene match. In DNA form, the CDR3 reads TGTGCCAGCAGTGAACAGAGGGCTAGCGGGGCCAATGAGCAGTTCTTC. Amino acids: CASSEQRASGANEQFF.

This CDR3 reads CASSLLTGSGSGANVLTF. For the CDR3, the DNA is TGTGCCAGCAGCTTGTTAACTGGGAGCGGGTCTGGGGCCAACGTCCTGACTTTC. The chain combines TRBV5-4 with TRBJ2-6; D might be TRBD2 (6 bases). Trimming removed 1 base at V and 1 base at J, with 15 bases between. This CDR3 is 18 amino acids long. The germline CDR1 and CDR2 sequences are SGHNT and YYREEE (reference sequence). Filled out from reference TRBV5-4 and TRBJ2-6, the complete variable domain reads ETGVTQSPTHLIKTRGQQVTLRCSSQSGHNTVSWYQQALGQGPQFIFQYYREEENGRGNFPPRFSGLQFPNYSSELNVNALELDDSALYLCASSLLTGSGSGANVLTFGAGSRLTVL.

This clone was recorded a few times. The chain recombines TRBV2 with TRBJ1-6; D call uncertain. Germline V gene sequence: CDR1 SNHLY, CDR2 FYNNEI. With 4 bases removed from V and 10 bases from J, the gap between germline ends came to 8 bases. This CDR3 spans 12 amino acids. CDR3: CASSVVSSPLHF. CDR3 DNA: TGTGCCAGCAGTGTCGTTAGCTCACCCCTCCACTTT.

This clone came up many times. The CDR3: CASSQEVNRYNEQFF. For the CDR3, the DNA is TGTGCCAGCAGCCAAGAGGTGAACCGCTACAATGAGCAGTTCTTC. V usage is TRBV14 and J usage is TRBJ2-1; D is ambiguous. CDR1 is SGHDN, CDR2 FVKESK, per germline. The CDR3 totals 15 residues. Trimming took off 0 bases at V and 3 bases at J, with 9 bases between the two ends.

Note on this clone: Given a much more abundant clone one base away, this may be a read error. The rearrangement links TRBV4-2 to TRBJ2-5; no reliable D call. Per the germline V gene, CDR1 is LGHNA and CDR2 is YNFKEQ. This CDR3 region has 12 residues. Trimming took 5 bases from V and 4 from J, leaving 8 bases between them. The CDR3 DNA reads as TGTGCCAGCAGCTCCTACCCAGAGACCCAGTACTTC. This sequence encodes CASSSYPETQYF.

This clone was counted only a few times. The V and J genes are TRBV7-6 and TRBJ1-5; 8 nucleotides match TRBD1. This CDR3 region has 15 residues. The J segment lost 4 bases and the V segment lost 5 bases, leaving 7 bases of the junction unmatched. Germline V CDR1 and CDR2: SGHVS, FNYEAQ. The CDR3: CASSPGTGPNQPQHF. In DNA form, the CDR3 reads TGTGCCAGCAGCCCCGGGACAGGCCCAAATCAGCCCCAGCATTTT. Supplemented by reference TRBV7-6 and TRBJ1-5, the full variable domain reads GAGVSQSPRYKVTKRGQDVALRCDPISGHVSLYWYRQALGQGPEFLTYFNYEAQQDKSGLPNDRFSAERPEGSISTLTIQRTEQRDSAMYRCASSPGTGPNQPQHFGDGTRLSIL.

A few counts support this clone. The chain joins TRBV11-2 to TRBJ2-5; D is unclear. The ends were cut back, 1 base at V and 3 bases at J, with 3 bases in the middle. The CDR3 covers 12 residues. Per germline, CDR1 SGHAT and CDR2 FQNNGV. The CDR3 loop reads CASSLGEETQYF. The CDR3 DNA reads as TGTGCCAGCAGCTTAGGAGAAGAGACCCAGTACTTC. Variable domain in full (rest from reference TRBV11-2 and TRBJ2-5): EAGVAQSPRYKIIEKRQSVAFWCNPISGHATLYWYQQILGQGPKLLIQFQNNGVVDDSQLPKDRFSAERLKGVDSTLKIQPAKLEDSAVYLCASSLGEETQYFGPGTRLLVL.

This clone turned up a few times. V and J are TRBV9 and TRBJ1-1, with D unresolved. Germline-derived CDR1 and CDR2 are SGDLS and YYNGEE. The CDR3 consists of 13 residues. Trimming took 4 bases from V and 4 from J, leaving 11 bases between them. This CDR3 is CASSTPGGTEAFF. The DNA for the CDR3 is TGTGCCAGCAGCACCCCAGGTGGCACTGAAGCTTTCTTT.

This clone came up a few times. The CDR3 here is CASSFDRGPYEQYF. In DNA form, the CDR3 reads TGTGCCAGCAGCTTTGACAGGGGCCCGTACGAGCAGTACTTC. The chain joins TRBV5-6 to TRBJ2-7, with 8 bases fitting TRBD1. The V segment lost 2 bases and the J segment 4 bases; nucleotides outside the gene matches: 5. From germline, CDR1 is SGHDT and CDR2 YYEEEE. This CDR3 contains 14 residues.

This clone was seen a few times. This chain uses TRBV5-1 with TRBJ1-5, with 8 positions matching TRBD1. Germline CDR1 and CDR2: SGHRS and YFSETQ. Losses at the gene ends were 1 base for V and 7 bases for J; bases not matched to a gene: 7. This CDR3 has 15 residues. The CDR3 protein is CASSLSGGAEQPQHF. In nucleotides, the CDR3 is TGCGCCAGCAGCTTGTCAGGGGGCGCAGAACAGCCCCAGCATTTT.

The chain couples TRBV21-1 to TRBJ2-7; the tabulated D call, TRBD1, remains unverified against the DNA. TRBV21-1 is flagged as a pseudogene. This CDR3 spans 14 amino acids. The CDR3 spells CARSKVGHSYEQYV. DNA for the CDR3: TGTGCCAGAAGCAAGGTGGGACACTCCTACGAGCAGTACGTC.

The rearrangement uses TRBV7-2 and TRBJ2-3, with 7 nucleotides matching TRBD2. The CDR3 contains 12 residues. The V gene's germline CDR1 is SGHTA and CDR2 FQGNSA. The ends lost 4 bases at V and 10 bases at J; junction bases unmatched: 5. The CDR3 region is CASSSLAGAQYF. CDR3 DNA sequence: TGTGCCAGCAGCTCGTTAGCGGGCGCGCAGTATTTT. Looking up the rest from reference TRBV7-2 and TRBJ2-3 gives the full variable domain: GAGVSQSPSNKVTEKGKDVELRCDPISGHTALYWYRQSLGQGLEFLIYFQGNSAPDKSGLPSDRFSAERTGGSVSTLTIQRTQQEDSAVYLCASSSLAGAQYFGPGTRLTVL.

This clone was counted between two and nine times. The gene calls are TRBV6-1 and TRBJ1-4; 9 nucleotides agree with TRBD1. Germline-derived CDR1 and CDR2 are MNHNS and SASEGT. This CDR3 is built from 15 residues. V was clipped by 5 bases and J by 5 bases; unmatched bases: 6. The CDR3 bases are TGTGCCAGCAGTATCTCCGGGACAGGGAATGAAAAACTGTTTTTT. Its protein is CASSISGTGNEKLFF.

This clone was found many times. The chain links TRBV23-1 to TRBJ2-7; D is unresolved. TRBV23-1 is placed among ORFs of uncertain function. This CDR3 spans 11 amino acids. V was clipped by 7 bases and J by 0 bases, with 4 bases between them. The CDR3 region is CASTPSYEQYF. In DNA, the CDR3 is TGCGCCAGCACCCCCTCCTACGAGCAGTACTTC.